Given below is one TCR beta chain in context. Sequenced by immunoSEQ multiplex PCR; TCRdb stores in-frame clones only, minus some. The sample shows about 290,000 clones, around nine tenths of them seen only once. The sample belongs to a study of blood T cell repertoires in COVID-19. V lost 0 bases, J lost 3 bases, and 2 bases stayed unmatched. The CDR3 has 15 residues. Germline CDR1 MNHEY, CDR2 SVGAGI. This sequence was found in a woman in her 30s with COVID-19, enrolled during active disease. The sequenced sample was peripheral blood. The V call is TRBV6-5, the J call TRBJ2-1; 7 positions match TRBD2. For the CDR3, the DNA is TGTGCCAGCAGTTACTCGACGGGGGGCTACAATGAGCAGTTCTTC. It encodes CASSYSTGGYNEQFF.